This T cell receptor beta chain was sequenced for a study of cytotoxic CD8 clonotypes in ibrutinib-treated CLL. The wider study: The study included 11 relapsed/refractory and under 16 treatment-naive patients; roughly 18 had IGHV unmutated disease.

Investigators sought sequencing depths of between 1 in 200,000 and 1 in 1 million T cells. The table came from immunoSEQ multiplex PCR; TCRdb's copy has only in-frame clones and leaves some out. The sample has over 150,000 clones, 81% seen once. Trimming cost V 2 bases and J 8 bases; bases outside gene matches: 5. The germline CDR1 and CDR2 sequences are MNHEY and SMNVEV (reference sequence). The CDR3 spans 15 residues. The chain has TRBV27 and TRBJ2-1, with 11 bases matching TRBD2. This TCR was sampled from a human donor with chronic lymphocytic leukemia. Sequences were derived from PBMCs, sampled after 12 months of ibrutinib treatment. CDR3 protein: CASSLLAGGGDEQFF. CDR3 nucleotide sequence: TGTGCCAGCAGTTTACTAGCGGGGGGCGGGGATGAGCAGTTCTTC.